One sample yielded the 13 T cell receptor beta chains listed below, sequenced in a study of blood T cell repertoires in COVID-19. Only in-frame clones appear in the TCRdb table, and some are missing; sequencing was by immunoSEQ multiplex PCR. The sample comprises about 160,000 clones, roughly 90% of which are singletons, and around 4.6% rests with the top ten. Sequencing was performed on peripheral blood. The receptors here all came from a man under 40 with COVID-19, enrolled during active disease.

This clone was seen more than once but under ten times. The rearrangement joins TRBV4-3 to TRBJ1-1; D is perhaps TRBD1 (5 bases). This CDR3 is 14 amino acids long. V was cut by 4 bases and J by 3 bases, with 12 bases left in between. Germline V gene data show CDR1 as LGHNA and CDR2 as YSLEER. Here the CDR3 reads CASSRMGGDTEAFF. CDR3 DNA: TGCGCCAGCAGCCGAATGGGGGGGGACACTGAAGCTTTCTTT.

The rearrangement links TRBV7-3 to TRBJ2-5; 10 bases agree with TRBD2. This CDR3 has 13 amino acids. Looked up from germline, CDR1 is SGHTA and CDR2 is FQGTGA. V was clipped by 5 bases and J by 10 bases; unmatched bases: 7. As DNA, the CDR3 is TGTGCCAGCAGCCCCGGAAGCGGGGGGGGCCAGTACTTC. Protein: CASSPGSGGGQYF.

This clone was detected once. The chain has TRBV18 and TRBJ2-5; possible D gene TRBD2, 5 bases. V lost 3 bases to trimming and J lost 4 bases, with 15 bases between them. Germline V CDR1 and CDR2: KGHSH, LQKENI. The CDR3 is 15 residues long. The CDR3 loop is CASSPRGVEGETQYF. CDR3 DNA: TGTGCCAGCTCACCCCGGGGAGTAGAAGGAGAGACCCAGTACTTC.

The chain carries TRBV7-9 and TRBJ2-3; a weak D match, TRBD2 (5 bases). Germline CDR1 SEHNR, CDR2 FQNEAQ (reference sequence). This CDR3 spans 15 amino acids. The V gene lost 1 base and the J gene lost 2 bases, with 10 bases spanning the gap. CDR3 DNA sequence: TGTGCCAGCAGCTTAGATACGGGAATCACAGATACGCAGTATTTT. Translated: CASSLDTGITDTQYF. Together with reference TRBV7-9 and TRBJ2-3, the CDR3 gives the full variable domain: DTGVSQNPRHKITKRGQNVTFRCDPISEHNRLYWYRQTLGQGPEFLTYFQNEAQLEKSRLLSDRFSAERPKGSFSTLEIQRTEQGDSAMYLCASSLDTGITDTQYFGPGTRLTVL.

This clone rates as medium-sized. The DNA for the CDR3 is TGCAGCGCCATTACAGGGGGTGGGGGTTTCAACGAGCAGTACTTC. Translated: CSAITGGGGFNEQYF. The chain links TRBV29-1 to TRBJ2-7; TRBD1 agrees at 8 bases. The J segment lost 5 bases and the V segment lost 7 bases, leaving 16 bases of the junction unmatched. CDR1 SQVTM and CDR2 ANQGSEA come from the germline V gene. The CDR3 sequence is 15 residues long.

For the CDR3, the DNA is TGTGCCAGCAATCCTGCTAGCGGGGCCACAGATACGCAGTATTTT. Protein: CASNPASGATDTQYF. The chain recombines TRBV28 with TRBJ2-3; 9 nucleotides line up with TRBD2. Losses at the gene ends were 7 bases for V and 2 bases for J; bases not matched to a gene: 7. CDR3 length equals 15 residues. Per the germline V gene, CDR1 is MDHEN and CDR2 is SYDVKM.

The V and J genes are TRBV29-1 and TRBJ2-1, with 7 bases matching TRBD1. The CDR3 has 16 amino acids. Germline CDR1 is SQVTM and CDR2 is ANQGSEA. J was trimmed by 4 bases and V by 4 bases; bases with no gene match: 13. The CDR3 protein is CSVGGWTGSPYNEQFF. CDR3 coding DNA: TGCAGCGTTGGTGGATGGACAGGTAGCCCATACAATGAGCAGTTCTTC.

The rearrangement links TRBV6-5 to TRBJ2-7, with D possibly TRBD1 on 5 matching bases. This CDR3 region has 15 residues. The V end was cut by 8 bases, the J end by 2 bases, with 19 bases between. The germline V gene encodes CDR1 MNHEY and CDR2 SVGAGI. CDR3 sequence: CASVEMQGAPYEQYF. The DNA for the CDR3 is TGTGCCAGCGTAGAAATGCAGGGTGCACCCTACGAGCAGTACTTC.

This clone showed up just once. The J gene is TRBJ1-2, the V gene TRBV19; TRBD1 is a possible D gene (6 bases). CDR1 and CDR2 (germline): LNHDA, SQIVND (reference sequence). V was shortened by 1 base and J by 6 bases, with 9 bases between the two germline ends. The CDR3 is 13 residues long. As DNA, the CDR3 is TGTGCCAGTAGTATAGGGTCAGGGGATGGCTACACCTTC. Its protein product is CASSIGSGDGYTF.

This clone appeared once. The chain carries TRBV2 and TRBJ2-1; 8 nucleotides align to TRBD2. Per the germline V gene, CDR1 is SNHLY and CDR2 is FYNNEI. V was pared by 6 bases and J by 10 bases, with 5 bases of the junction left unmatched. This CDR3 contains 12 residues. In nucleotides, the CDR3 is TGTGCCAGCAGCCGGCGGGAGGAGGAGCAGTTCTTC. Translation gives CASSRREEEQFF.

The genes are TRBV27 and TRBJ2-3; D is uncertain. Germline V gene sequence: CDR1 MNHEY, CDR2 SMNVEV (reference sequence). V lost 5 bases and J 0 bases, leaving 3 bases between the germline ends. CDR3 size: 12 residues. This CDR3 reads CASSPSTDTQYF. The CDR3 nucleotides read TGTGCCAGCAGTCCAAGCACAGATACGCAGTATTTT.

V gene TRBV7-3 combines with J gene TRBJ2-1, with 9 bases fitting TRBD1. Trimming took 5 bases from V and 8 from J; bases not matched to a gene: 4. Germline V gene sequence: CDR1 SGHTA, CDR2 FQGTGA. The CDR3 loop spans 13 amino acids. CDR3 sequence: CASSRDRDHEQFF. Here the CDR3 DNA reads TGTGCCAGCAGCAGGGACAGGGACCATGAGCAGTTCTTC.

The CDR3 here is CASSAGQTSNEKLFF. For the CDR3, the DNA is TGCGCCAGCAGCGCGGGACAGACCTCTAATGAAAAACTGTTTTTT. The V call is TRBV5-1, the J call TRBJ1-4; TRBD1 matches at 7 bases. The ends lost 4 bases at V and 3 bases at J; junction bases unmatched: 6. The length of the CDR3 is 15 residues. Germline CDR1 and CDR2: SGHRS and YFSETQ.